One T cell receptor (beta chain) is described in this entry. The sample comes from a study of blood T cell repertoires in COVID-19. Study context: Whether acute or convalescent, the COVID-19 samples came from the United States, Italy and Spain.

Original analysis: Amplification from reference gene primers served as the basis for estimated nucleated cell counts. Sequencing was performed with immunoSEQ multiplex PCR; in TCRdb, only in-frame clones are kept and a portion is missing. D and trimming were read from the DNA, whereas the V and J calls and clone size are those reported in that table. The data hold about 32,000 clones, with around 86% observed a single time. The sequencing input was peripheral blood. This clonotype was sampled from a man between 60 and 70 years old with active COVID-19.

The CDR3 DNA is TGTGCCAGCAGCTTAGCCCCCGGCAGGGGGTCCTACGAGCAGTACTTC. Protein product: CASSLAPGRGSYEQYF. J is TRBJ2-7 and V is TRBV7-9; 7 positions agree with TRBD1. CDR1 and CDR2 from the germline V gene are SEHNR and FQNEAQ (reference sequence). V lost 0 bases to trimming and J lost 1 base; unmatched junction nucleotides: 6. The CDR3 contains 16 residues. The whole variable domain, remainder taken from reference TRBV7-9 and TRBJ2-7, is DTGVSQNPRHKITKRGQNVTFRCDPISEHNRLYWYRQTLGQGPEFLTYFQNEAQLEKSRLLSDRFSAERPKGSFSTLEIQRTEQGDSAMYLCASSLAPGRGSYEQYFGPGTRLTVT.